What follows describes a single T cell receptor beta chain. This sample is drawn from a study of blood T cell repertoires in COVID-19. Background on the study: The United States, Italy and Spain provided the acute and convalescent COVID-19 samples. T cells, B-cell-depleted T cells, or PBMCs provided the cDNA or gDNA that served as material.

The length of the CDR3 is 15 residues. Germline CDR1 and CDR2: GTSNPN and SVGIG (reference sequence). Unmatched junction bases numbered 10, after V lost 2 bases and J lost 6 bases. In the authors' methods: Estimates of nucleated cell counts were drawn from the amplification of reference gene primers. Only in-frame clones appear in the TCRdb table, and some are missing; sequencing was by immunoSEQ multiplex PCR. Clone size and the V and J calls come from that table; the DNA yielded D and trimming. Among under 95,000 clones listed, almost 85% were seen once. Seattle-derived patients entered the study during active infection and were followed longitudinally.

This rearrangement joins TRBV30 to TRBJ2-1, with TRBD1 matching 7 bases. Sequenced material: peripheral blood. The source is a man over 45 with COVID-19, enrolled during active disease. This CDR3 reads CAWSRDSVGSNEQFF. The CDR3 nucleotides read TGTGCCTGGAGTAGGGACAGTGTAGGGAGCAATGAGCAGTTCTTC.